The 24 T cell receptor beta chains listed next were all sequenced from one sample in a study of blood T cell repertoires in COVID-19. The data were produced by immunoSEQ multiplex PCR, yet TCRdb's version contains in-frame clones alone and is incomplete. This table has over 350,000 clones, nearly 90% appearing once. Input material: PBMCs or T cells enriched from blood (not recorded which). The receptors were gathered from a woman aged 18 to 35 with acute COVID-19.

This clone was seen more than once but under ten times. The V gene is TRBV29-1, the J gene TRBJ2-3; no clear D gene. Deletions cut 7 bases from V and 4 bases from J, with 9 bases between. The CDR3 runs 11 residues. Germline V gene data show CDR1 as SQVTM and CDR2 as ANQGSEA. DNA for the CDR3: TGCAGCGGGGTGGCGGCAGATACGCAGTATTTT. Translation: CSGVAADTQYF.

This clone was detected only once. V usage is TRBV30 and J usage is TRBJ1-4; TRBD1 matches 7 bases. V lost 5 bases to trimming and J lost 3 bases; unmatched junction nucleotides: 3. The germline gives CDR1 GTSNPN, CDR2 SVGIG (reference sequence). The CDR3 has 13 amino acids. CDR3 protein: CAWEGQPNEKLFF. CDR3 bases: TGTGCCTGGGAGGGACAGCCTAATGAAAAACTGTTTTTT.

This chain links TRBV6-5 with TRBJ2-1; TRBD1 matches 9 bases. The junction had 3 bases not matched to a gene; V was cut back by 7 bases and J by 8 bases. Germline-derived CDR1 and CDR2 are MNHEY and SVGAGI. The CDR3 covers 12 residues. The CDR3 coding sequence is TGTGCCAGCACGGACAGGGGTGATGAGCAGTTCTTC. Translating it yields CASTDRGDEQFF.

V gene TRBV4-2 combines with J gene TRBJ1-6; TRBD1 agrees at 7 bases. CDR1 and CDR2 (germline): LGHNA, YNFKEQ. V shed 1 base, J shed 6 bases, and the junction held 3 bases outside the gene matches. The CDR3 has 15 residues. CDR3 in DNA: TGTGCCAGCAGCCAAGGACAGGGTTTTAATTCACCCCTCCACTTT. Encoded protein: CASSQGQGFNSPLHF.

The chain carries TRBV5-1 and TRBJ2-3; 9 bases map to TRBD1. Germline loops: CDR1 SGHRS, CDR2 YFSETQ. V gave up 5 bases and J gave up 0 bases; unmatched junction bases: 13. The CDR3 runs to 18 residues. The CDR3 DNA follows: TGCGCCAGCAGTCCTTACAAGTCCGGACAGGGGAGCACAGATACGCAGTATTTT. Its protein product is CASSPYKSGQGSTDTQYF.

V usage is TRBV3-1 (or the pseudogene TRBV3-2) and J usage is TRBJ1-4; D gene uncertain. Trimming removed 1 base at V and 4 bases at J, with 10 bases between. The CDR3 contains 15 residues. Germline V gene data show CDR1 as LGHDT and CDR2 as YNNKEL (reference sequence). This CDR3 reads CASSQAGYLNEKLFF. CDR3 nucleotide sequence: TGTGCCAGCAGCCAAGCCGGGTACCTTAATGAAAAACTGTTTTTT.

V gene TRBV28 combines with J gene TRBJ2-7; D is ambiguous. V was shortened by 2 bases and J by 2 bases, with 13 bases between the two germline ends. CDR3 length equals 15 residues. Germline CDR1 is MDHEN and CDR2 is SYDVKM. The CDR3 reads CASSLVMSPPYEQYF. In DNA, the CDR3 is TGTGCCAGCAGTTTAGTTATGAGTCCCCCCTACGAGCAGTACTTC.

J is TRBJ2-7 and V is TRBV18; 8 bases map to TRBD2. J was trimmed by 3 bases and V by 0 bases; bases with no gene match: 7. Looked up from germline, CDR1 is KGHSH and CDR2 is LQKENI. This CDR3 spans 16 amino acids. CDR3 sequence (DNA): TGTGCCAGCTCACCACCGGGACTAGGGATGCACTACGAGCAGTACTTC. Protein: CASSPPGLGMHYEQYF.

This clone appeared once. V is TRBV19 and J is TRBJ2-7, with 7 bases identical to TRBD1. The CDR3 consists of 14 residues. In germline, CDR1 is LNHDA, CDR2 SQIVND (reference sequence). V dropped 2 bases and J dropped 6; count of bases not matched to a gene: 7. The CDR3 coding sequence is TGTGCCAGTAGTATAAAACGGACAGGAGGCGAGCAGTACTTC. Protein: CASSIKRTGGEQYF.

This sequence joins TRBV4-1 and TRBJ1-1, with a weak D call TRBD1 (6 bases). This CDR3 has 14 amino acids. Germline CDR1 and CDR2: MGHRA and YSYEKL. V was pared by 4 bases and J by 4 bases, with 13 bases between. CDR3 sequence: CASSPTGRATEAFF. In DNA, the CDR3 is TGCGCCAGCAGCCCCACAGGGCGGGCCACTGAAGCTTTCTTT.

The J gene is TRBJ2-1, the V gene TRBV9; 7 positions agree with TRBD2. Looked up from germline, CDR1 is SGDLS and CDR2 is YYNGEE. The CDR3 is made up of 14 amino acids. The V gene end was trimmed by 6 bases and the J gene end by 8 bases; junction bases not matched to a gene: 11. CDR3 in DNA: TGTGCCAGCAATAAAGGACTAGGGCGCGATGAGCAGTTCTTC. Translation gives CASNKGLGRDEQFF.

This clone was observed a few times. The chain couples TRBV14 to TRBJ2-5, with D tentatively TRBD2 (5 bases). Trimming removed 4 bases from V and 5 bases from J, with 5 bases in between. CDR1 and CDR2 (germline): SGHDN, FVKESK. The CDR3 covers 11 residues. In DNA form, the CDR3 reads TGTGCCAGCAGCCGGAGGGAGACCCAGTACTTC. It codes for CASSRRETQYF.

V and J are TRBV6-2 or TRBV6-3 and TRBJ2-5; a weak D match, TRBD2 (6 bases). From germline, CDR1 is MNHEY and CDR2 SVGEGT. V was pared by 2 bases and J by 1 base, with 11 bases between. The CDR3 length is 15 residues. The CDR3 DNA reads TGTGCCAGCAGTTACCAGTCCGGGGGCCAAGAGACCCAGTACTTC. Amino acid sequence: CASSYQSGGQETQYF.

The V gene is TRBV7-9, the J gene TRBJ1-2; 8 nucleotides line up with TRBD1. Unmatched junction bases numbered 7, after V lost 5 bases and J lost 5 bases. CDR1 and CDR2 (germline): SEHNR, FQNEAQ (reference sequence). The CDR3 has 14 residues. The CDR3 sequence is CASSPGGLGYGYTF. The CDR3, as DNA: TGTGCCAGCAGCCCAGGGGGCCTGGGGTATGGCTACACCTTC. Full variable domain (outside the CDR3, taken from reference TRBV7-9 and TRBJ1-2): DTGVSQNPRHKITKRGQNVTFRCDPISEHNRLYWYRQTLGQGPEFLTYFQNEAQLEKSRLLSDRFSAERPKGSFSTLEIQRTEQGDSAMYLCASSPGGLGYGYTFGSGTRLTVV.

The chain couples TRBV7-2 to TRBJ2-7; D is perhaps TRBD1 (5 bases). V gave up 5 bases and J gave up 4 bases, with 15 bases separating them. The CDR3 has 14 residues. Germline V gene sequence: CDR1 SGHTA, CDR2 FQGNSA. CDR3 bases: TGTGCCAGCAGCCAGGGTGGGAAGTTGTACGAGCAGTACTTC. This sequence encodes CASSQGGKLYEQYF.

This clone appeared a few times. The CDR3 protein is CASTPGTSGSDTQYF. The CDR3 DNA is TGTGCCAGCACCCCCGGGACTAGCGGGAGTGATACGCAGTATTTT. This rearrangement joins TRBV6-4 to TRBJ2-3; 14 positions match TRBD2. CDR1 MRHNA and CDR2 SNTAGT come from the germline V gene. This CDR3 is built from 15 residues. J lost 6 bases, V lost 7 bases, and 6 bases had no gene match.

The table lists this clone with many counts. The chain joins TRBV5-1 to TRBJ1-2; 8 bases are a match to TRBD1. Trimming removed 7 bases from V and 5 bases from J; junction bases left unmatched: 4. The CDR3 is 12 amino acids. Germline loops: CDR1 SGHRS, CDR2 YFSETQ. The CDR3 loop reads CASGQGSYGYTF. Here the CDR3 DNA reads TGCGCCAGCGGACAGGGTTCATATGGCTACACCTTC.

The rearrangement uses TRBV5-4 and TRBJ1-2, with TRBD1 matching 8 bases. This CDR3 comprises 13 residues. Germline values: CDR1 SGHNT, CDR2 YYREEE (reference sequence). The V and J ends lost 4 bases and 7 bases, in that order; junction bases with no gene match: 6. DNA of the CDR3: TGTGCCAGCAGCCCGGGACAGGTTCGTGGCTACACCTTC. This sequence encodes CASSPGQVRGYTF.

This clone was detected only once. In DNA form, the CDR3 reads TGTGCCAGCAGCTTTGACAGGCTAGCCAAAAACATTCAGTACTTC. Encoded protein: CASSFDRLAKNIQYF. The chain uses TRBV5-5 and TRBJ2-4; weak D call: TRBD1 (6 bases). V dropped 2 bases and J dropped 0 bases, with 9 bases sitting between them. From germline, CDR1 is SGHKS and CDR2 YYEKEE (reference sequence). This CDR3 is 15 amino acids long.

This clone was found once. The chain carries TRBV7-9 and TRBJ2-4; D is perhaps TRBD1 (5 bases). This CDR3 is built from 16 residues. V gave up 5 bases and J gave up 0 bases, with 14 bases separating them. CDR1 and CDR2 (germline): SEHNR, FQNEAQ (reference sequence). The CDR3 DNA reads TGTGCCAGCAGCCAGGACACCTCGGAAGCCAAAAACATTCAGTACTTC. This translates into CASSQDTSEAKNIQYF.

The gene calls are TRBV5-6 and TRBJ1-1, with 7 positions matching TRBD1. Germline CDR1 is SGHDT and CDR2 is YYEEEE. The CDR3 runs to 16 residues. V trimming: 3 bases; J trimming: 0 bases; junction bases outside the gene matches: 8. The CDR3, as DNA: TGTGCCAGCAGCTCGGACAGGCTTTACGTGAACACTGAAGCTTTCTTT. Its protein is CASSSDRLYVNTEAFF. The entire variable domain, with the rest obtained from reference TRBV5-6 and TRBJ1-1, is as follows: DAGVTQSPTHLIKTRGQQVTLRCSPKSGHDTVSWYQQALGQGPQFIFQYYEEEERQRGNFPDRFSGHQFPNYSSELNVNALLLGDSALYLCASSSDRLYVNTEAFFGQGTRLTVV.

The chain joins TRBV15 to TRBJ2-2; D ambiguous. Germline V lookup: CDR1 LNHNV, CDR2 YYDKDF (reference sequence). The length of the CDR3 is 14 residues. Trimming took off 0 bases at V and 1 base at J, with 3 bases between the two ends. CDR3 coding DNA: TGTGCCACCAGCAGAGACGTGAACACCGGGGAGCTGTTTTTT. Translated: CATSRDVNTGELFF.

The rearrangement uses TRBV18 and TRBJ2-1; 13 bases align to TRBD2. The trim removed 0 bases at V and 2 bases at J, leaving 1 base unmatched. Germline CDR1 and CDR2: KGHSH and LQKENI. The CDR3 runs to 17 residues. The CDR3 DNA reads as TGTGCCAGCTCACCACCCACTAGCGGGAGGGCCTACAATGAGCAGTTCTTC. It translates to CASSPPTSGRAYNEQFF.

V and J are TRBV18 and TRBJ1-3; D possibly corresponds to TRBD1 (5 bases). Germline CDR1 is KGHSH and CDR2 is LQKENI. The CDR3 is made up of 13 amino acids. V was shortened by 3 bases and J by 4 bases, with 7 bases between the two germline ends. CDR3 protein: CASSPQGGNTIYF. The CDR3, as DNA: TGTGCCAGCTCACCCCAGGGAGGAAACACCATATATTTT.